This T cell receptor beta chain stems from a study of siplizumab effects on memory and regulatory T cells. Study-wide results and caveats: A significant reduction in alloreactive sequences traceable to unstimulated CD4+ memory cells was produced by siplizumab.

The germline V gene encodes CDR1 SGHKS and CDR2 YYEKEE (reference sequence). This CDR3 has 15 amino acids. V was shortened by 0 bases and J by 4 bases, with 13 bases between the two germline ends. TCRdb's copy holds only in-frame clones and misses some; the assay was immunoSEQ multiplex PCR. The table has 100,000 or so clones, about 90% seen once. This clone was seen only a few times. What it binds is not known. Sequenced sample: Tregs sorted from blood. The J gene is TRBJ2-5, the V gene TRBV5-5; possibly TRBD1 for D (5 bases). The origin of this receptor is a human donor in good health. CDR3 loop: CASSLDAGKGETQYF. CDR3 nucleotide sequence: TGTGCCAGCAGCTTGGACGCAGGGAAGGGAGAGACCCAGTACTTC.